Presented here are 21 T cell receptor beta chains from one specimen sequenced in a study of blood T cell repertoires in COVID-19. Measured with immunoSEQ multiplex PCR; TCRdb has only the in-frame clones, and not every one. The sample holds 350,000 to 400,000 clones, about 90% seen once. Material: PBMCs or T cells enriched from blood (not recorded which). These receptors originate from a woman aged 25 to 45 who had recovered from COVID-19.

This chain links TRBV19 with TRBJ1-5; D possibly corresponds to TRBD1 (5 bases). Trimming left V 3 bases short and J 5 bases short, with 14 bases between. This CDR3 is built from 15 residues. Germline loops: CDR1 LNHDA, CDR2 SQIVND (reference sequence). The CDR3 spells CASSMGSGFDQPQHF. The CDR3 DNA reads TGTGCCAGTAGTATGGGTTCAGGGTTCGATCAGCCCCAGCATTTT.

A note on this clone: Other DNA sequences of this sample code for an identical CDR3. V is TRBV10-3 and J is TRBJ1-1; possibly TRBD1 for D (6 bases). V lost 3 bases and J 5 bases, leaving 10 bases between the germline ends. Germline V gene data show CDR1 as ENHRY and CDR2 as SYGVKD. CDR3 length equals 13 residues. The chain's CDR3 is CAISERGGTEAFF. In DNA, the CDR3 is TGTGCCATCAGTGAAAGAGGGGGTACTGAAGCTTTCTTT.

The rearrangement links TRBV7-2 to TRBJ2-5, with 10 nucleotides matching TRBD2. The CDR3 spans 17 residues. Germline V gene lookup returns CDR1 SGHTA and CDR2 FQGNSA. The V and J ends lost 0 bases and 1 base, in that order; junction bases with no gene match: 5. The CDR3 DNA is TGTGCCAGCAGCTTAGCGGCTTTAGCGGGGGGCCAAGAGACCCAGTACTTC. Amino acid sequence: CASSLAALAGGQETQYF. Based on the CDR3 plus reference TRBV7-2 and TRBJ2-5, the full variable domain is GAGVSQSPSNKVTEKGKDVELRCDPISGHTALYWYRQSLGQGLEFLIYFQGNSAPDKSGLPSDRFSAERTGGSVSTLTIQRTQQEDSAVYLCASSLAALAGGQETQYFGPGTRLLVL.

The rearrangement uses TRBV7-9 and TRBJ1-1; TRBD1 matches 8 bases. In germline, CDR1 is SEHNR, CDR2 FQNEAQ (reference sequence). The J segment lost 5 bases and the V segment lost 5 bases, leaving 7 bases of the junction unmatched. This CDR3 contains 14 residues. CDR3: CASSGQGWETEAFF. The DNA of the CDR3 is TGTGCCAGCAGCGGACAGGGTTGGGAGACTGAAGCTTTCTTT.

The chain employs TRBV19 and TRBJ1-2; D is unclear. The germline V gene encodes CDR1 LNHDA and CDR2 SQIVND (reference sequence). Trimming took off 1 base at V and 2 bases at J, with 8 bases between the two ends. The CDR3 has 14 amino acids. The CDR3: CASSIGSLNYGYTF. CDR3 nucleotide sequence: TGTGCCAGTAGTATAGGATCACTAAACTATGGCTACACCTTC.

The chain employs TRBV21-1 and TRBJ1-6. TRBV21-1 is recorded as a pseudogene. The length of the CDR3 is 18 residues. The CDR3 DNA reads as TGTGCCAGCAGCAAACCTCATTGGGGAGACACCAATAATTCACCCCTCCACTTT. Protein sequence: CASSKPHWGDTNNSPLHF.

CDR3 DNA: TGTGCCAGCTCACCGACCAGGGGGCCGGCAACTAATGAAAAACTGTTTTTT. Translation gives CASSPTRGPATNEKLFF. The V and J genes are TRBV18 and TRBJ1-4, with TRBD1 matching over 8 bases. Germline-derived CDR1 and CDR2 are KGHSH and LQKENI. The CDR3 extends over 17 amino acids. Trimming at V came to 3 bases and at J to 0 bases, leaving 6 bases not matched to a gene.

This clone came up a few times. The chain is built from TRBV27 and TRBJ2-2, with 7 bases lining up with TRBD1. Per germline, CDR1 MNHEY and CDR2 SMNVEV (reference sequence). CDR3 length: 15 residues. With V trimmed by 5 bases and J by 3 bases, 6 bases remained unmatched. The CDR3 spells CASSEIDRDTGELFF. In DNA, the CDR3 is TGTGCCAGCAGTGAAATTGACAGGGACACCGGGGAGCTGTTTTTT.

The chain employs TRBV15 and TRBJ2-1, with D perhaps TRBD2 (5 bases). The CDR3 is 16 residues long. Germline assignment: CDR1 LNHNV and CDR2 YYDKDF (reference sequence). Trimming removed 0 bases at V and 10 bases at J, with 19 bases between. DNA for the CDR3: TGTGCCACCAGCAGAGATCGGGAACTCTCCGGCGGGGAGCAGTTCTTC. This encodes CATSRDRELSGGEQFF. The full variable domain, rest sourced from reference TRBV15 and TRBJ2-1, is DAMVIQNPRYQVTQFGKPVTLSCSQTLNHNVMYWYQQKSSQAPKLLFHYYDKDFNNEADTPDNFQSRRPNTSFCFLDIRSPGLGDTAMYLCATSRDRELSGGEQFFGPGTRLTVL.

The genes are TRBV7-9 and TRBJ2-1; 8 bases are shared with TRBD2. Germline V lookup: CDR1 SEHNR, CDR2 FQNEAQ (reference sequence). J was trimmed by 5 bases and V by 5 bases; bases with no gene match: 8. This CDR3 is 15 amino acids long. This CDR3 is CASSPSGGGNNEQFF. In DNA form, the CDR3 reads TGTGCCAGCAGCCCCTCGGGGGGGGGAAACAATGAGCAGTTCTTC.

The chain recombines TRBV19 with TRBJ2-1; 7 bases align to TRBD2. The germline V gene encodes CDR1 LNHDA and CDR2 SQIVND (reference sequence). The CDR3 runs 15 residues. V dropped 3 bases and J dropped 4; count of bases not matched to a gene: 6. CDR3 in amino acids: CASSIGTSEYNEQFF. The CDR3, as DNA: TGTGCCAGTAGTATCGGAACTAGCGAGTACAATGAGCAGTTCTTC.

A few counts support this clone. The chain carries TRBV28 and TRBJ2-1; maybe TRBD2 (6 bases). V gave up 7 bases and J gave up 6 bases, with 13 bases separating them. The CDR3 is 13 residues long. CDR1 MDHEN and CDR2 SYDVKM come from the germline V gene. The CDR3 is CASTSGAGNEQFF. The CDR3 DNA sequence: TGTGCCAGCACCTCGGGAGCGGGCAATGAGCAGTTCTTC.

J is TRBJ2-7 and V is TRBV6-5; 7 bases align to TRBD2. The CDR3 covers 15 residues. Germline loops: CDR1 MNHEY, CDR2 SVGAGI. With V trimmed by 4 bases and J by 2 bases, 8 bases remained unmatched. The CDR3 DNA follows: TGTGCCAGCAGTTCCCTCGGGGAGGGGACCTACGAGCAGTACTTC. Translation: CASSSLGEGTYEQYF.

The CDR3 DNA reads as TGTGCCACCAGCAGATCGGGGACAGGGTCCTCGGGGGGCTACACCTTC. It is translated as CATSRSGTGSSGGYTF. The chain is built from TRBV15 and TRBJ1-2, with TRBD1 matching over 9 bases. Trimming removed 2 bases from V and 8 bases from J; junction bases left unmatched: 12. The germline gives CDR1 LNHNV, CDR2 YYDKDF (reference sequence). The CDR3 covers 16 residues.

V is TRBV6-5 and J is TRBJ1-6; D remains unclear. This CDR3 is built from 15 residues. V lost 7 bases, J lost 0 bases, and 10 bases lay in between. CDR1 MNHEY and CDR2 SVGAGI come from the germline V gene. CDR3 in DNA: TGTGCCAGCACTATCATTCGCTCCTATAATTCACCCCTCCACTTT. This sequence encodes CASTIIRSYNSPLHF.

The V and J genes are TRBV10-3 and TRBJ2-7; maybe TRBD2 (6 bases). The germline V gene encodes CDR1 ENHRY and CDR2 SYGVKD. This CDR3 region has 15 residues. With 4 bases removed from V and 4 bases from J, the gap between germline ends came to 17 bases. The CDR3 nucleotides read TGTGCCATCAGTGGCAGCGCGGAGGGCTCTTACGAGCAGTACTTC. This encodes CAISGSAEGSYEQYF.

The chain recombines TRBV5-6 with TRBJ2-7, with D perhaps matching TRBD1 (5 bases). The germline CDR1 and CDR2 sequences are SGHDT and YYEEEE. This CDR3 spans 13 amino acids. V lost 2 bases and J 5 bases, leaving 11 bases between the germline ends. CDR3 in amino acids: CASSFRTMDEQYF. The CDR3 DNA sequence: TGTGCCAGCAGCTTTAGGACAATGGACGAGCAGTACTTC.

This chain joins TRBV5-1 and TRBJ1-3; tentative D call: TRBD1 (5 bases). The germline V and J ends were trimmed by 0 bases and 5 bases, with 15 bases remaining between them. The CDR3 loop spans 16 amino acids. Germline loops: CDR1 SGHRS, CDR2 YFSETQ. CDR3 in amino acids: CASSLDPTAGRNTIYF. CDR3 bases: TGCGCCAGCAGCTTGGACCCGACAGCAGGGAGAAACACCATATATTTT.

The V and J genes are TRBV5-5 and TRBJ1-6; D possibly corresponds to TRBD1 (6 bases). Germline loops: CDR1 SGHKS, CDR2 YYEKEE (reference sequence). The CDR3 totals 15 residues. V gave up 1 base and J gave up 9 bases, with 14 bases separating them. The CDR3 DNA reads as TGTGCCAGCAGCTTGTCGTCTCTGGGGGCTTCACCCCTCCACTTT. Residues: CASSLSSLGASPLHF.

This chain joins TRBV19 and TRBJ2-1, with TRBD1 identical over 7 bases. With 8 bases clipped from V and 4 bases from J, the junction kept 14 bases outside the gene matches. The germline V gene has CDR1 LNHDA and CDR2 SQIVND (reference sequence). The CDR3 has 16 amino acids. The CDR3 DNA reads TGTGCCAGTCGTACGGCGTCGACACAGGGGTACAATGAGCAGTTCTTC. It yields the protein CASRTASTQGYNEQFF.

The chain employs TRBV19 and TRBJ1-5; 9 nucleotides align to TRBD1. With 5 bases clipped from V and 1 base from J, the junction kept 9 bases outside the gene matches. CDR1 is LNHDA, CDR2 SQIVND, per germline (reference sequence). CDR3 length: 17 residues. The DNA for the CDR3 is TGTGCCAGTAGTTTTCGACAGGGGGAAAAGAGCAATCAGCCCCAGCATTTT. Translation gives CASSFRQGEKSNQPQHF.